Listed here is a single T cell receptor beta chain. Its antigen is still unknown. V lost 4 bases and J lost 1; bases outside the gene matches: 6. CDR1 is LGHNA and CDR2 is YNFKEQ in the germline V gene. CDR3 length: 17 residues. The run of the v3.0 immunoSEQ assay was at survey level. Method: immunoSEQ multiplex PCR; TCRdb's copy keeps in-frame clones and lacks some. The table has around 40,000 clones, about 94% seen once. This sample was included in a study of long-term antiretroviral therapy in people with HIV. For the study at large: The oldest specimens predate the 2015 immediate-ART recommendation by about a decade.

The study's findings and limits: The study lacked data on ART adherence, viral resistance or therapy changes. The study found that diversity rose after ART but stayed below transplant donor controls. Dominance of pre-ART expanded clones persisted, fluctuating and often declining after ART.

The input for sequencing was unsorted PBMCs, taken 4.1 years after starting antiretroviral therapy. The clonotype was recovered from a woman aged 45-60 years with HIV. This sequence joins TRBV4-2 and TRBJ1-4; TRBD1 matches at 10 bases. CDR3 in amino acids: CASSPGQGIGTNEKLFF. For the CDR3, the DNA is TGTGCCAGCAGCCCGGGACAGGGGATAGGAACTAATGAAAAACTGTTTTTT.